The table lists the clone carrying this T cell receptor beta chain with a few counts. These data are taken from a study of blood T cells in healthy people across ages. V was clipped by 0 bases and J by 2 bases, with 7 bases between them. Germline V gene lookup returns CDR1 LGHNA and CDR2 YSLEER. The CDR3 sequence is 15 residues long. For the second PCR, which ran for roughly 7 to 11 cycles, a sample-barcoded 5' primer and a J-beta primer mix were used. Each TCR beta cDNA got a 12-nucleotide random molecular identifier. Using its own MiXCR run on the 5' RACE reads, TCRdb lists one record per CDR3 protein. The sample yields some 790,000 distinct CDR3 sequences, roughly 26% seen once.

The sequence came from a woman older than 75 in good health. Sequenced: blood. The chain combines TRBV4-3 with TRBJ2-2; D may match TRBD1 or TRBD2 (5 bases each). As DNA, the CDR3 is TGCGCCAGCAGCCAAGAGGGACCCAACACCGGGGAGCTGTTTTTT. It specifies CASSQEGPNTGELFF.